This T cell receptor (beta chain) was retrieved from a study of regulatory T cells in long-lasting Graves disease. Germline loops: CDR1 SGHRS, CDR2 YFSETQ. With 4 bases clipped from V and 4 bases from J, the junction kept 14 bases outside the gene matches. There are 19 residues in the CDR3. Time point meaning: newly diagnosed GD, antithyroid drugs for less than 3 months. RNA from PBMCs was the source of the TCR library. This clonotype has ten or more counts. CDR3 regions were amplified by Arm-PCR using iRepertoire HTBI primers to build TCR beta libraries. MiXCR, run by TCRdb on the multiplex PCR reads, gives a single entry per CDR3 protein. The profile shows some 450,000 distinct CDR3 sequences, about 16% of them singletons. The same sample was also studied in work on T cells in Graves' hyperthyroidism and ophthalmopathy.

The sample in question was peripheral blood mononuclear cells (PBMCs), obtained at new diagnosis, from a patient treated with antithyroid drugs. The chain joins TRBV5-1 to TRBJ2-3, with 14 bases identical to TRBD2. The clonotype originates from a woman aged 25 to 39 with Graves disease. This CDR3 is CASSLGYGLAGGKADTQYF. The CDR3 DNA reads as TGCGCCAGCAGCCTGGGGTACGGACTAGCGGGAGGAAAGGCAGATACGCAGTATTTT.